A selection of T cell receptor beta chains follows, all from one sample in a study of T-cell memory formation after mild COVID-19. TCRdb re-derived calls from the 5' RACE reads in MiXCR, one entry per CDR3 protein. The sample consists of hundreds of thousands of distinct CDR3 sequences, 25% to 30% of them appearing once. Sequenced sample: PBMCs or a T cell subset sorted from them (not recorded which). These TCRs come from an adult woman who had mild COVID-19 (a few samples of this study predate the infection). Cell type and time point are not known. CDR3s include the opening cysteine and the closing phenylalanine or tryptophan. The order of the fields is V gene, D gene, clone size, J gene, CDR3 protein, CDR3 DNA. The D gene is left open where the match is weak. Size tells how often a clone was seen (once, few, many) or the class of an expanded clone, and some rows leave it out.

v_call: TRBV15; d_call: TRBD1; clone_size: -; j_call: TRBJ2-2; cdr3_aa: CATSRDRDRGTGELFF; cdr3_nt: TGTGCCACCAGCAGGGACCGGGACAGGGGAACCGGGGAGCTGTTTTTT
v_call: TRBV5-1; d_call: -; clone_size: -; j_call: TRBJ2-7; cdr3_aa: CASSATSGTPSSYEQYF; cdr3_nt: TGCGCCAGCAGCGCCACGTCCGGGACACCCAGCTCCTACGAGCAGTACTTC
v_call: TRBV11-2; d_call: -; clone_size: -; j_call: TRBJ2-5; cdr3_aa: CASSSTGASGGTQYF; cdr3_nt: TGTGCCAGCAGCTCTACGGGGGCCTCCGGGGGGACCCAGTACTTC
v_call: TRBV6-5; d_call: TRBD1; clone_size: -; j_call: TRBJ1-4; cdr3_aa: CASSYGQATNEKLFF; cdr3_nt: TGTGCCAGCAGTTATGGACAGGCAACTAATGAAAAACTGTTTTTT
v_call: TRBV19; d_call: -; clone_size: -; j_call: TRBJ1-5; cdr3_aa: CASSINPGPYSNQPQHF; cdr3_nt: TGTGCCAGTAGTATAAACCCAGGCCCATATAGCAATCAGCCCCAGCATTTT
v_call: TRBV3-1; d_call: TRBD2; clone_size: -; j_call: TRBJ2-7; cdr3_aa: CASSRDGLAYEQYF; cdr3_nt: TGTGCCAGCAGCCGAGACGGACTAGCTTACGAGCAGTACTTC
v_call: TRBV7-2; d_call: TRBD2; clone_size: -; j_call: TRBJ2-3; cdr3_aa: CASSLGGLAGGGDTQYF; cdr3_nt: TGTGCCAGCAGCTTAGGGGGACTAGCGGGAGGTGGAGATACGCAGTATTTT
v_call: TRBV4-3; d_call: TRBD2; clone_size: -; j_call: TRBJ2-1; cdr3_aa: CASSQESSGTYNEQFF; cdr3_nt: TGCGCCAGCAGCCAAGAGTCTAGCGGGACCTACAATGAGCAGTTCTTC
v_call: TRBV5-1; d_call: -; clone_size: -; j_call: TRBJ2-1; cdr3_aa: CASSAGRSSYNEQFF; cdr3_nt: TGCGCCAGCAGCGCGGGACGCAGCTCCTACAATGAGCAGTTCTTC
v_call: TRBV25-1; d_call: -; clone_size: many; j_call: TRBJ1-4; cdr3_aa: CASSRREGDEKLFF; cdr3_nt: TGTGCCAGCAGTAGAAGAGAGGGGGATGAAAAACTGTTTTTT
v_call: TRBV7-9; d_call: -; clone_size: -; j_call: TRBJ1-2; cdr3_aa: CASSLSGGRHGYTF; cdr3_nt: TGTGCCAGCAGCTTATCTGGGGGGCGCCATGGCTACACCTTC
v_call: TRBV5-1; d_call: TRBD1; clone_size: few; j_call: TRBJ1-2; cdr3_aa: CASRSGTDYGYTF; cdr3_nt: TGCGCCAGCAGGTCCGGGACAGACTATGGCTACACCTTC
v_call: TRBV7-2; d_call: TRBD2; clone_size: -; j_call: TRBJ2-5; cdr3_aa: CASSLVGLAISETQYF; cdr3_nt: TGTGCCAGCAGCCTCGTGGGACTAGCGATTTCAGAGACCCAGTACTTC
v_call: TRBV5-1; d_call: -; clone_size: many; j_call: TRBJ2-1; cdr3_aa: CASSLDLRGPGEQFF; cdr3_nt: TGCGCCAGCAGCTTGGATCTGCGGGGGCCGGGTGAGCAGTTCTTC
v_call: TRBV5-1; d_call: -; clone_size: many; j_call: TRBJ2-3; cdr3_aa: CASSLASGLTSTDTQYF; cdr3_nt: TGCGCCAGCAGCTTGGCTTCGGGTCTGACTAGCACAGATACGCAGTATTTT
v_call: TRBV12-3/TRBV12-4; d_call: -; clone_size: -; j_call: TRBJ2-1; cdr3_aa: CASSFRGKQFF; cdr3_nt: TGTGCCAGCAGTTTTCGCGGGAAGCAGTTCTTC
v_call: TRBV7-9; d_call: TRBD2; clone_size: few; j_call: TRBJ2-7; cdr3_aa: CASSQSGRAYEQYF; cdr3_nt: TGTGCCAGCAGCCAGAGCGGGAGGGCCTACGAGCAGTACTTC
v_call: TRBV15; d_call: -; clone_size: -; j_call: TRBJ1-2; cdr3_aa: CATSRPTLSGSKGYTF; cdr3_nt: TGTGCCACCAGCAGACCCACACTCTCCGGAAGTAAGGGCTACACCTTC
v_call: TRBV6-1; d_call: TRBD2; clone_size: -; j_call: TRBJ2-1; cdr3_aa: CASRTLAGGGEQFF; cdr3_nt: TGTGCCAGCAGGACACTAGCGGGGGGAGGGGAGCAGTTCTTC
v_call: TRBV5-1; d_call: -; clone_size: -; j_call: TRBJ1-2; cdr3_aa: CASSLAVDGNYGYTF; cdr3_nt: TGCGCCAGCAGCTTGGCCGTTGACGGAAACTATGGCTACACCTTC
v_call: TRBV7-2; d_call: TRBD1; clone_size: few; j_call: TRBJ1-3; cdr3_aa: CASSWTGNSGNTIYF; cdr3_nt: TGTGCCAGCAGTTGGACAGGAAACTCTGGAAACACCATATATTTT
v_call: TRBV18; d_call: -; clone_size: -; j_call: TRBJ1-5; cdr3_aa: CASSPYGVSVINQPQHF; cdr3_nt: TGTGCCAGCTCACCATATGGGGTATCGGTAATCAATCAGCCCCAGCATTTT
v_call: TRBV7-2; d_call: -; clone_size: many; j_call: TRBJ1-2; cdr3_aa: CASSFSASYGYTF; cdr3_nt: TGTGCCAGCAGCTTTTCAGCCAGCTATGGCTACACCTTC